Given below is one T cell receptor beta chain in context. What antigen it recognizes has not been identified. The sample holds no much larger clone one base away, and base qualities are not on file. The sample originates from a study of blood T cell repertoires in COVID-19 (dated by TCRdb to the early 2020s). Concerning the study at large: Collaborator samples came from the United States, Italy and Spain and covered acute and convalescent phases of COVID-19. The material from the prospective study consisted of cDNA or gDNA derived from T cells, B-cell-depleted T cells, or PBMCs. Deeply sampled blood TCRbeta repertoires from subjects exposed to, actively infected with, or recovered from COVID-19 were included in the dataset. Nearly every sample came with metadata listing a de-identified subject ID, COVID-19 status, age in years and sex. A freely available public database, intended as a resource for researchers studying the immune response to SARS-CoV-2, is where the repertoires were released. Where HLA class I and class II types were available, the types were taken from metadata supplied by the sample provider, not from assay-based typing. Samples were obtained from the ongoing ImmuneRACE study (first 160 participants) and from some 1,200 subjects provided by 6 global collaborators.

Study-wide conclusions, independent of this receptor: The amount of clinical and demographic metadata varied by source and participant and was provided uncurated.

Each collaborating institution followed its own protocols to collect whole blood in K2EDTA tubes. For TCRbeta analysis, collaborator samples were shipped as frozen whole blood, as isolated PBMCs, or as DNA extracted from either sample type. TCRbeta CDR3 regions were amplified from genomic DNA using the immunoSEQ Assay, a bias-controlled multiplex PCR. In the paper's pipeline: Within the assay, amplification of reference gene primers was used to estimate how many nucleated cells each sample contained. To quantify the absolute abundance of each unique TCRbeta CDR3 rearrangement, sequence reads were collapsed and filtered. For each sample, productive Simpson clonality was calculated as the square root of Simpson's diversity index across productive rearrangements. TCRdb's version of the immuneACCESS table is confined to in-frame rearrangements and falls short of the full clone set. An unresolved V gene accounts for under half of the shortfall where checked; the remainder is of unknown origin. That table is the source of V, J and clone size, and D and trimming were worked out from the DNA. The sample has roughly 190,000 clones on record, around 84% of them singletons. The ten biggest clones cover 13% to 15% of the sample.

The CDR3 has 13 amino acids, counting the end cysteine and phenylalanine. Just CDR3 DNA is preserved here, 39 bases in frame from base 1. The germline V gene yields SGDLS for CDR1 and YYNGEE for CDR2. The junction shows trimming of 3 bases on V and 1 base on J, plus 5 bases between the germline ends. Sequenced: peripheral blood. The chain is assembled from TRBV9 and TRBJ2-1; a tentative D call is TRBD2 (5 bases match). The TCR comes from a man younger than 40 with active or convalescent COVID-19. The CDR3 has the sequence CASSGESYNEQFF. The DNA sequence reads TGTGCCAGCAGCGGGGAGTCCTACAATGAGCAGTTCTTC. Here the CDR3 is joined to the reference TRBV9 and TRBJ2-1 genes, and the full variable domain is: DSGVTQTPKHLITATGQRVTLRCSPRSGDLSVYWYQQSLDQGLQFLIQYYNGEERAKGNILERFSAQQFPDLHSELNLSSLELGDSALYFCASSGESYNEQFFGPGTRLTVL.